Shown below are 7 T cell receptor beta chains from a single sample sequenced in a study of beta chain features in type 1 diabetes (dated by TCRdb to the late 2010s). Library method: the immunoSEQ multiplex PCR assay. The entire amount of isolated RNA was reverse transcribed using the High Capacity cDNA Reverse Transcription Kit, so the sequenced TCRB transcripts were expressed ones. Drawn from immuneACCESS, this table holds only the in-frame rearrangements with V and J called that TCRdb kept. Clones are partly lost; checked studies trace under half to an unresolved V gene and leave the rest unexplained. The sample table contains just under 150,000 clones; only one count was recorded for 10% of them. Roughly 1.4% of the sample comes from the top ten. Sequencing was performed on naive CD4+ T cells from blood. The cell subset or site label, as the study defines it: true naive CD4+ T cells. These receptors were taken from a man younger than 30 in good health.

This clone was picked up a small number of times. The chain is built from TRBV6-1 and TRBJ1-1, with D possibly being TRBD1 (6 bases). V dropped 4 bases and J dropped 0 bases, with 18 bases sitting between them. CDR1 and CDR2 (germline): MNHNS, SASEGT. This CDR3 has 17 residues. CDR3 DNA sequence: TGTGCCAGCAGTGTGGACAGCCTCTCCTCCATGAACACTGAAGCTTTCTTT. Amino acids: CASSVDSLSSMNTEAFF.

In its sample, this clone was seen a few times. The CDR3 DNA is TGTGCCAGCAGTGGGACAGGGAGAAACATTCAGTACTTC. Amino acid sequence: CASSGTGRNIQYF. This chain uses TRBV2 with TRBJ2-4, with 8 bases matching TRBD1. The CDR3 is 13 amino acids. Germline V gene lookup returns CDR1 SNHLY and CDR2 FYNNEI. J was trimmed by 6 bases and V by 4 bases; bases with no gene match: 2. Full variable domain (outside the CDR3, taken from reference TRBV2 and TRBJ2-4): EPEVTQTPSHQVTQMGQEVILRCVPISNHLYFYWYRQILGQKVEFLVSFYNNEISEKSEIFDDQFSVERPDGSNFTLKIRSTKLEDSAMYFCASSGTGRNIQYFGAGTRLSVL.

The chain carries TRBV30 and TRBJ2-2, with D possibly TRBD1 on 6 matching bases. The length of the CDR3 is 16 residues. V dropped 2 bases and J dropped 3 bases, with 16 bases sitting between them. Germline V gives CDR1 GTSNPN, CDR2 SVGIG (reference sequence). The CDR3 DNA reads TGTGCCTGGAGTCGGACAGAGCTGAGGGACACCGGGGAGCTGTTTTTT. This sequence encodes CAWSRTELRDTGELFF.

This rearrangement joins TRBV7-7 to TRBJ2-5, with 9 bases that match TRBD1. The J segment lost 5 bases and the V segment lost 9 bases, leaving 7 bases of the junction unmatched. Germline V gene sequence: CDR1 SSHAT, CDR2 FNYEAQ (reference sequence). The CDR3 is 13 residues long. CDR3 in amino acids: CASHRGLGETQYF. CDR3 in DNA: TGTGCCAGTCACAGGGGGCTAGGGGAGACCCAGTACTTC.

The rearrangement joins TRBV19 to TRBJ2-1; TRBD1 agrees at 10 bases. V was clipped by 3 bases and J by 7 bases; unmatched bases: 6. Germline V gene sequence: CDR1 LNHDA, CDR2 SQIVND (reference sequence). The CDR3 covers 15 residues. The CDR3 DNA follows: TGTGCCAGTAGTATTTCGGGACAGGGGCTAAATGAGCAGTTCTTC. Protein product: CASSISGQGLNEQFF.

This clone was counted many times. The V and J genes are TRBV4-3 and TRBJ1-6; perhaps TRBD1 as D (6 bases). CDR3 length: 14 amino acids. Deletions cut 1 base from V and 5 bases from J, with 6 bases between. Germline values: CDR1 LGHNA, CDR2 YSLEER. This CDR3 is CASSQAGDNSPLHF. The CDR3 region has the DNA TGCGCCAGCAGCCAAGCAGGGGATAATTCACCCCTCCACTTT.

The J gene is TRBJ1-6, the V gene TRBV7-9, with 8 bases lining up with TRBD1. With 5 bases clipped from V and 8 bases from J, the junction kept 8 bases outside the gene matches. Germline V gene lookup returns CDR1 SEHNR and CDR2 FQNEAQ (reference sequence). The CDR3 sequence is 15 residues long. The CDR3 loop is CASSLGADRDSPLHF. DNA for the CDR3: TGTGCCAGCAGCCTAGGGGCGGACAGGGATTCACCCCTCCACTTT. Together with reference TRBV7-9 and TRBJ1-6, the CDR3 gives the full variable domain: DTGVSQNPRHKITKRGQNVTFRCDPISEHNRLYWYRQTLGQGPEFLTYFQNEAQLEKSRLLSDRFSAERPKGSFSTLEIQRTEQGDSAMYLCASSLGADRDSPLHFGNGTRLTVT.